This entry lists 24 T cell receptor beta chains sequenced from one sample in a study of blood T cell repertoires in COVID-19. The data were produced by immunoSEQ multiplex PCR, yet TCRdb's version contains in-frame clones alone and is incomplete. The sample lists fewer than 300,000 clones; approximately 86% were seen once. Sequencing input: peripheral blood. The receptors stem from a middle-aged man who had recovered from COVID-19.

V usage is TRBV27 and J usage is TRBJ1-6; D unresolved. V lost 5 bases and J 8 bases, leaving 10 bases between the germline ends. The germline V gene has CDR1 MNHEY and CDR2 SMNVEV (reference sequence). The CDR3 contains 13 residues. The chain's CDR3 is CASSALRDSPLHF. CDR3 DNA sequence: TGTGCCAGCAGTGCGTTGAGGGATTCACCCCTCCACTTT.

Turning to this clone: A junction boundary mismatches the germline segment, possibly from a read error. The chain links TRBV2 to TRBJ2-7; possibly TRBD2 for D (6 bases). CDR1 is SNHLY, CDR2 FYNNEI, per germline. The CDR3 length is 15 residues. DNA for the CDR3: TGTGCCAGCAGTGAAGTTTGGGCTAGCGACTCTTTTAAGAACTTC. It codes for CASSEVWASDSFKNF.

This clone showed up just a few times. This chain joins TRBV5-1 and TRBJ2-3, with 9 bases identical to TRBD2. CDR3 length: 17 residues. From germline, CDR1 is SGHRS and CDR2 YFSETQ. With 5 bases clipped from V and 3 bases from J, the junction kept 13 bases outside the gene matches. CDR3 sequence (DNA): TGCGCCAGCAGAGGCGGGGGGGCGAACCCACTTACAGATACGCAGTATTTT. Translating gives CASRGGGANPLTDTQYF.

The chain joins TRBV7-2 to TRBJ2-5, with a tentative D call TRBD2 (5 bases). Trimming stripped 5 bases from V and 2 bases from J, with 9 bases between. CDR3 size: 13 residues. Germline V gene lookup returns CDR1 SGHTA and CDR2 FQGNSA. The DNA for the CDR3 is TGTGCCAGCAGCACGGGGTTTCAAGAGACCCAGTACTTC. Its protein is CASSTGFQETQYF. The whole variable domain, filled in from reference TRBV7-2 and TRBJ2-5, reads GAGVSQSPSNKVTEKGKDVELRCDPISGHTALYWYRQSLGQGLEFLIYFQGNSAPDKSGLPSDRFSAERTGGSVSTLTIQRTQQEDSAVYLCASSTGFQETQYFGPGTRLLVL.

The V and J genes are TRBV9 and TRBJ2-7; the match to TRBD1 covers 8 bases. Trimming cost V 3 bases and J 2 bases; bases outside gene matches: 7. Germline values: CDR1 SGDLS, CDR2 YYNGEE. The CDR3 sequence is 15 residues long. CDR3 in DNA: TGTGCCAGCAGCGCCGGGACAGGAGTGACCTACGAGCAGTACTTC. Translation: CASSAGTGVTYEQYF. Full variable domain (remainder filled in from reference TRBV9 and TRBJ2-7): DSGVTQTPKHLITATGQRVTLRCSPRSGDLSVYWYQQSLDQGLQFLIQYYNGEERAKGNILERFSAQQFPDLHSELNLSSLELGDSALYFCASSAGTGVTYEQYFGPGTRLTVT.

V is TRBV6-2 or TRBV6-3 and J is TRBJ2-1; possible D gene TRBD1, 6 bases. Germline CDR1 MNHEY, CDR2 SVGEGT. This CDR3 is built from 16 residues. V lost 0 bases to trimming and J lost 2 bases, with 11 bases between them. For the CDR3, the DNA is TGTGCCAGCAGTTACTCTCAGGGGCGGCCCTACAATGAGCAGTTCTTC. Its protein is CASSYSQGRPYNEQFF.

This chain joins TRBV5-5 and TRBJ2-3, with TRBD2 identical over 11 bases. J gave up 5 bases and V 4 bases, and 9 bases lay outside the gene matches. Per germline, CDR1 SGHKS and CDR2 YYEKEE (reference sequence). This CDR3 has 16 amino acids. CDR3: CASSGGGLAAIDTQYF. The CDR3 bases are TGTGCCAGCAGCGGGGGGGGACTAGCGGCCATAGATACGCAGTATTTT.

The table lists this clone with a few counts. The chain recombines TRBV2 with TRBJ1-5; 9 nucleotides line up with TRBD1. Unmatched junction bases numbered 3, after V lost 5 bases and J lost 7 bases. The length of the CDR3 is 13 residues. Per the germline V gene, CDR1 is SNHLY and CDR2 is FYNNEI. CDR3 in DNA: TGTGCCAGCAGTAGGGACAGGGAGCAGCCCCAGCATTTT. It yields the protein CASSRDREQPQHF.

The chain carries TRBV5-6 and TRBJ2-7; D remains ambiguous. Trimming removed 4 bases from V and 3 bases from J, with 11 bases in between. From germline, CDR1 is SGHDT and CDR2 YYEEEE. The CDR3 is 13 amino acids. CDR3 loop: CASSQVFSYEQYF. CDR3 nucleotides: TGTGCCAGCAGCCAAGTCTTTAGCTACGAGCAGTACTTC.

The rearrangement links TRBV3-1 (or the pseudogene TRBV3-2) to TRBJ2-7, with 7 bases matching TRBD2. Losses at the gene ends were 0 bases for V and 0 bases for J; bases not matched to a gene: 29. Germline CDR1 and CDR2: LGHDT and YNNKEL (reference sequence). The CDR3 covers 24 residues. The CDR3 DNA sequence: TGTGCCAGCAGCCAAGATTGTATAGATCCCGGGAGGCTAACCCACTCACTCCCCTCCTACGAGCAGTACTTC. This codes for CASSQDCIDPGRLTHSLPSYEQYF.

CDR3 in amino acids: CASSYSRTSVDNEQFF. The DNA for the CDR3 is TGTGCCAGCAGTTACTCTAGGACTAGCGTAGACAATGAGCAGTTCTTC. The rearrangement uses TRBV6-6 and TRBJ2-1; 9 bases fit TRBD2. The CDR3 is 16 residues long. The V gene's germline CDR1 is MNHNY and CDR2 SVGAGI (reference sequence). Germline trimming cut 0 bases from V and 5 bases from J; bases unmatched to any gene: 5.

This sequence joins TRBV25-1 and TRBJ2-3; possibly TRBD2 for D (5 bases). Trimming pared 6 bases from V and 6 bases from J, leaving 10 bases between. The CDR3 has 12 amino acids. Per the germline V gene, CDR1 is MGHDK and CDR2 is SYGVNS. The CDR3 DNA is TGTGCCAGCAGCCGACTACGCGATACGCAGTATTTT. Translating it yields CASSRLRDTQYF.

The chain uses TRBV6-5 and TRBJ1-1, with 8 nucleotides matching TRBD1. The CDR3 has 14 amino acids. Germline V lookup: CDR1 MNHEY, CDR2 SVGAGI. J lost 4 bases, V lost 6 bases, and 7 bases had no gene match. The DNA for the CDR3 is TGTGCCAGCAGGGCCAGGGGGCATTCCACTGAAGCTTTCTTT. Encoded protein: CASRARGHSTEAFF.

The chain employs TRBV6-5 and TRBJ1-2, with D uncertain. CDR1 and CDR2 from the germline V gene are MNHEY and SVGAGI. V was clipped by 6 bases and J by 5 bases, with 19 bases between them. This CDR3 spans 15 amino acids. The CDR3 bases are TGTGCCAGCAGCACCGGTCCCCCTCGAAGATATGGCTACACCTTC. Amino acid sequence: CASSTGPPRRYGYTF.

The chain recombines TRBV7-2 with TRBJ2-5; D is perhaps TRBD1 (5 bases). The germline V gene encodes CDR1 SGHTA and CDR2 FQGNSA. V was shortened by 3 bases and J by 7 bases, with 15 bases between the two germline ends. CDR3 size: 14 residues. In DNA form, the CDR3 reads TGTGCCAGCAGCTTGGGGCTACCCCAGGCGACCCAGTACTTC. As protein: CASSLGLPQATQYF.

V and J are TRBV7-6 and TRBJ2-2; 9 nucleotides agree with TRBD1. The CDR3 spans 15 residues. V trimming: 5 bases; J trimming: 5 bases; junction bases outside the gene matches: 6. In germline, CDR1 is SGHVS, CDR2 FNYEAQ. CDR3 nucleotides: TGTGCCAGCAGCACCACCGGGACAGGGACCGGGGAGCTGTTTTTT. Translated: CASSTTGTGTGELFF.

This rearrangement joins TRBV30 to TRBJ2-5; TRBD2 matches 7 bases. Germline CDR1 and CDR2: GTSNPN and SVGIG (reference sequence). V lost 2 bases, J lost 7 bases, and 10 bases stayed unmatched. The CDR3 runs 14 residues. In DNA, the CDR3 is TGTGCCTGGAGTCCCGAGTCTAGCGGTACGACCCAGTACTTC. Its protein is CAWSPESSGTTQYF.

The rearrangement uses TRBV6-2 or TRBV6-3 and TRBJ2-7; 9 bases agree with TRBD2. The length of the CDR3 is 14 residues. Germline trimming cut 4 bases from V and 7 bases from J; bases unmatched to any gene: 8. Per the germline V gene, CDR1 is MNHEY and CDR2 is SVGEGT. CDR3: CASSLTSGELEQYF. The CDR3, as DNA: TGTGCCAGCAGTTTGACTAGCGGAGAACTAGAGCAGTACTTC.

This chain links TRBV29-1 with TRBJ1-1; TRBD1 matches 8 bases. Unmatched junction bases numbered 6, after V lost 7 bases and J lost 5 bases. Per the germline V gene, CDR1 is SQVTM and CDR2 is ANQGSEA. The CDR3 is made up of 12 amino acids. CDR3 in amino acids: CSAKRQGTEAFF. DNA of the CDR3: TGCAGCGCGAAGAGACAGGGGACTGAAGCTTTCTTT. Looking up the rest from reference TRBV29-1 and TRBJ1-1 gives the full variable domain: SAVISQKPSRDICQRGTSLTIQCQVDSQVTMMFWYRQQPGQSLTLIATANQGSEATYESGFVIDKFPISRPNLTFSTLTVSNMSPEDSSIYLCSAKRQGTEAFFGQGTRLTVV.

This chain joins TRBV10-3 and TRBJ1-2; D gene unclear. The CDR3 sequence is 12 residues long. The V end lost 6 bases, the J end lost 3 bases, and 8 bases lay between the germline ends. Germline V gene lookup returns CDR1 ENHRY and CDR2 SYGVKD. CDR3 nucleotide sequence: TGTGCCATCAGCGACTCTTACTATGGCTACACCTTC. Translated, it gives CAISDSYYGYTF.

The V call is TRBV5-4, the J call TRBJ2-7; 11 bases are a match to TRBD2. This CDR3 is built from 16 residues. Germline V gene lookup returns CDR1 SGHNT and CDR2 YYREEE (reference sequence). After removal of 1 base from V and 0 bases from J, the junction contained 3 bases not matched to a gene. The CDR3 reads CASSLRLAGGSYEQYF. The CDR3 DNA reads TGTGCCAGCAGCTTGCGGCTAGCGGGAGGCTCCTACGAGCAGTACTTC.

CDR3 in DNA: TGTGCCAGCAGTTATATCGCGACAGGGGGCCACGAGCAGTACTTC. Protein product: CASSYIATGGHEQYF. The chain couples TRBV6-2 or TRBV6-3 to TRBJ2-7; 10 nucleotides align to TRBD1. This CDR3 contains 15 residues. Germline trimming cut 3 bases from V and 5 bases from J; bases unmatched to any gene: 7. CDR1 is MNHEY and CDR2 is SVGEGT in the germline V gene.

The chain carries TRBV12-5 and TRBJ1-5, with 7 bases aligning to TRBD1. The ends lost 7 bases at V and 1 base at J; junction bases unmatched: 7. The CDR3 length is 15 residues. Germline loops: CDR1 LGHNT, CDR2 FRNRAP. The CDR3 DNA reads as TGTGCTAGTGTTAGGACAGGTCTGAGCAATCAGCCCCAGCATTTT. The encoded protein is CASVRTGLSNQPQHF.

This chain connects TRBV18 to TRBJ2-1; unclear D gene. This CDR3 has 13 residues. V lost 7 bases and J 6 bases, leaving 13 bases between the germline ends. Per germline, CDR1 KGHSH and CDR2 LQKENI. CDR3 loop: CASLNFLGNEQFF. CDR3 in DNA: TGTGCCAGCTTAAACTTCCTTGGCAATGAGCAGTTCTTC.